This TCR beta chain stems from a study of blood T cell repertoires in COVID-19. Study at large: The United States, Italy and Spain were the sources of the acute and convalescent COVID-19 samples. PBMCs, B-cell-depleted T cells, or T cells were the source of the cDNA or gDNA that made up the material.

Germline assignment: CDR1 SNHLY and CDR2 FYNNEI. This CDR3 comprises 14 residues. V was pared by 6 bases and J by 4 bases, with 16 bases between. Authors' data handling: Reference gene primers were amplified, and this amplification served to estimate nucleated cell counts. TCRdb keeps only in-frame clones here, not all; method: immunoSEQ multiplex PCR. That table is the source of V, J and clone size, and D and trimming were worked out from the DNA. In the table there are about 120,000 clones, approximately 91% of which are singletons. This clone was recorded once. V and J are TRBV2 and TRBJ2-7, with a tentative D call TRBD1 (6 bases). The origin of this receptor is an elderly woman with acute or convalescent COVID-19. The sequencing input was peripheral blood. The CDR3 region has the DNA TGTGCCAGCAGATCTAGTACAGGGTTTTACGAGCAGTACTTC. Protein product: CASRSSTGFYEQYF.